The clone carrying this TCR beta chain has more than one count but fewer than ten. Its antigen remains unknown. This could be a read error, since a much larger clone is one nucleotide away. This sample is part of a study of molecular identifiers for immune sequencing clone quantification. About the research overall: Replicates split RNA from approximately 22,000 or 94,000 naive CD8 cells five ways, and the researchers sequenced four portions.

Preparation methods for the bulk TCR libraries were those previously described, with listed TCR primers. TCRdb passed the PCR reads through MiXCR, listing each CDR3 protein once. The sample has roughly 6,000 distinct CDR3 sequences; roughly 15% are singletons. Overall study findings and caveats: Clones with over 20 RNA copies captured over 98% of effector molecules but under 1% of naive ones. Highly expanded clone sizes could be underestimated by identical TCR molecules that share a barcode.

Per the germline V gene, CDR1 is LNHDA and CDR2 is SQIVND (reference sequence). Germline trimming cut 1 base from V and 5 bases from J; bases unmatched to any gene: 5. This CDR3 is 15 amino acids long. This chain uses TRBV19 with TRBJ2-4, with 7 bases matching TRBD1. Sequenced material: naive CD8+ T cells from blood, with Jurkat cell RNA spiked in. Subset described: FACS-sorted CD8+CD4-CCR7+CD45RA+ naive T cells. This receptor was obtained from a human donor in good health. Some libraries in this study had Jurkat cell RNA spiked in. The CDR3 sequence: CASSIGSGGQNIQYF. The DNA of the CDR3 is TGTGCCAGTAGTATAGGTTCAGGGGGACAAAACATTCAGTACTTC. The whole variable domain, filled in from reference TRBV19 and TRBJ2-4, reads DGGITQSPKYLFRKEGQNVTLSCEQNLNHDAMYWYRQDPGQGLRLIYYSQIVNDFQKGDIAEGYSVSREKKESFPLTVTSAQKNPTAFYLCASSIGSGGQNIQYFGAGTRLSVL.